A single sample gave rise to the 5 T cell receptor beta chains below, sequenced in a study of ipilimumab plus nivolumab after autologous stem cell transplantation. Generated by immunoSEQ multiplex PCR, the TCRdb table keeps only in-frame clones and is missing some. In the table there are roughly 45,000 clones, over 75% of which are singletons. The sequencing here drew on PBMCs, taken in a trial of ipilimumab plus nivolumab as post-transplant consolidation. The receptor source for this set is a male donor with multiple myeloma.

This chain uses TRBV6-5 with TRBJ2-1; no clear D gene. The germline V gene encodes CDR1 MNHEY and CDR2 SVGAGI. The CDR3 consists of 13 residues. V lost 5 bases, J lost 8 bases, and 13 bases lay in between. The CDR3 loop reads CASSPASVDEQFF. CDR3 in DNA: TGTGCCAGCAGTCCAGCCTCGGTGGATGAGCAGTTCTTC.

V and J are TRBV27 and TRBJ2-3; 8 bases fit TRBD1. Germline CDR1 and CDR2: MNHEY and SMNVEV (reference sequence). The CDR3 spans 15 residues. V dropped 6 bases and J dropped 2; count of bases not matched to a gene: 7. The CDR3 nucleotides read TGTGCCAGCAGCCCCTGGGACAGGAACACAGATACGCAGTATTTT. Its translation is CASSPWDRNTDTQYF.

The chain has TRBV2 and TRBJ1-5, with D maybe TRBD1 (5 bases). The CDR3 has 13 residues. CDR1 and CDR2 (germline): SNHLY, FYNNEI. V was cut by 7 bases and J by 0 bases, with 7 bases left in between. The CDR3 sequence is CASTGFSNQPQHF. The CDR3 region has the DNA TGTGCCAGCACAGGGTTTAGCAATCAGCCCCAGCATTTT.

CDR3 nucleotide sequence: TGTGCCAGCGGCCAGACAGGGAGGAACACTGAAGCTTTCTTT. Encoded protein: CASGQTGRNTEAFF. The rearrangement uses TRBV27 and TRBJ1-1; TRBD1 agrees at 7 bases. V was clipped by 8 bases and J by 1 base; unmatched bases: 7. Germline-derived CDR1 and CDR2 are MNHEY and SMNVEV (reference sequence). This CDR3 has 14 residues.

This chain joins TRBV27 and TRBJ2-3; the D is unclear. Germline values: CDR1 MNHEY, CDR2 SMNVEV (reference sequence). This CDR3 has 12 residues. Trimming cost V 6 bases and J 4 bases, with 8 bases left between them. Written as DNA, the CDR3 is TGTGCCAGCAGAGAAAGCCCAGATACGCAGTATTTT. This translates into CASRESPDTQYF.